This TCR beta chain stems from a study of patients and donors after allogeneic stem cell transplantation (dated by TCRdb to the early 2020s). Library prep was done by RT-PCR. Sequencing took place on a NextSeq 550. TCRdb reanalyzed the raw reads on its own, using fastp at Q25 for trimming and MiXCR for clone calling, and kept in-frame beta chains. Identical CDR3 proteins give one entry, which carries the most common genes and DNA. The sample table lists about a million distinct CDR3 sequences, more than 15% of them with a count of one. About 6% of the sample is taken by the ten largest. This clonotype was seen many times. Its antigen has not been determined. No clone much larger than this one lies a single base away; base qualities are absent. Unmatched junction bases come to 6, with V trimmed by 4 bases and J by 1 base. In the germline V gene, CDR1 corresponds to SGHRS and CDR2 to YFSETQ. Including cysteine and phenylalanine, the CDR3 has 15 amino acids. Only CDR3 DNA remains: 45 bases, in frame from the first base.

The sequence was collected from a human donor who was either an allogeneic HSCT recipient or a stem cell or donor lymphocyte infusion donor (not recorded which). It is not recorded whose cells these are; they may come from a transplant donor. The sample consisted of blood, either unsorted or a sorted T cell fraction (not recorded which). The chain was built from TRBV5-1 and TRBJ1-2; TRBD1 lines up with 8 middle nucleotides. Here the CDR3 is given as CASSLGTGINYGYTF. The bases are TGCGCCAGCAGCCTGGGGACAGGTATTAACTATGGCTACACCTTC.